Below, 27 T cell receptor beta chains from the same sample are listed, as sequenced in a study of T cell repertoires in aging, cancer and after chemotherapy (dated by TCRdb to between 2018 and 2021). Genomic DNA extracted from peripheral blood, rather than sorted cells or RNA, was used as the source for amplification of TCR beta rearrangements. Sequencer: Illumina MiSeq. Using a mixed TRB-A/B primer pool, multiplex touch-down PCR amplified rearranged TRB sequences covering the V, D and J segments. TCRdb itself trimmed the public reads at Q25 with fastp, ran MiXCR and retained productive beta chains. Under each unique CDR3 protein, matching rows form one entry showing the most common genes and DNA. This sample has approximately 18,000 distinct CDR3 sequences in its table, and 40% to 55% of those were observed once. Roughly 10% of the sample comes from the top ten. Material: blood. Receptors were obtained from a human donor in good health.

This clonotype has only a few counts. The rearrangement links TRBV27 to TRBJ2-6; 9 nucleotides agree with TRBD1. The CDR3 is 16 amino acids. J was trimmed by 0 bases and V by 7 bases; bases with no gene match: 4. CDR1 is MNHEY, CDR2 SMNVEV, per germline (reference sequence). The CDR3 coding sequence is TGTGCCAGCACTGACAGGGGGTACTCTGGGGCCAACGTCCTGACTTTC. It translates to CASTDRGYSGANVLTF.

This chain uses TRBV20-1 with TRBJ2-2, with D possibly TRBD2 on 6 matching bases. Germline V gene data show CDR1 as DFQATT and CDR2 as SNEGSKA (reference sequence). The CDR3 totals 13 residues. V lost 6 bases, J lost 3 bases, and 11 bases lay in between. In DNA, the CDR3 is TGCAGTGCGGAGGGACTCCACACCGGGGAGCTGTTTTTT. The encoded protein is CSAEGLHTGELFF.

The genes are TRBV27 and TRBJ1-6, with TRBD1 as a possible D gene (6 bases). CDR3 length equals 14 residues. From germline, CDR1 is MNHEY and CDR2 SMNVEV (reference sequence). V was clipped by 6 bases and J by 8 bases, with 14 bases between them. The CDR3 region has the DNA TGTGCCAGCAGAGCGGGGACAAAGTATTCACCCCTCCACTTT. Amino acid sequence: CASRAGTKYSPLHF.

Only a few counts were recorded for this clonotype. The CDR3 coding sequence is TGTGCCAGCAGCTTACGTGGACTTCCTGGCAATGAGCAGTTCTTC. This sequence encodes CASSLRGLPGNEQFF. The rearrangement joins TRBV13 to TRBJ2-1; a possible D gene is TRBD2 (5 bases). Trimming took off 2 bases at V and 6 bases at J, with 14 bases between the two ends. The CDR3 totals 15 residues. Germline assignment: CDR1 PRHDT and CDR2 FYEKMQ (reference sequence).

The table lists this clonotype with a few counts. CDR3 DNA: TGTGCCAGTAGCCGGAGGGTGCGGGGCACCGGGGAGCTGTTTTTT. It is translated as CASSRRVRGTGELFF. V gene TRBV19 combines with J gene TRBJ2-2; D perhaps matches TRBD2 (6 bases). Trimming cost V 6 bases and J 4 bases, with 15 bases left between them. Germline V gene sequence: CDR1 LNHDA, CDR2 SQIVND (reference sequence). The length of the CDR3 is 15 residues.

CDR3 loop: CASSSGWSSYEQYF. Written as DNA, the CDR3 is TGTGCCAGTAGCTCGGGGTGGAGCTCCTACGAGCAGTACTTC. V usage is TRBV19 and J usage is TRBJ2-7; TRBD2 might be the D (5 bases). The CDR3 runs 14 residues. The germline CDR1 and CDR2 sequences are LNHDA and SQIVND (reference sequence). Trimming shortened V by 6 bases and J by 0 bases, and 12 bases separated the two germline ends.

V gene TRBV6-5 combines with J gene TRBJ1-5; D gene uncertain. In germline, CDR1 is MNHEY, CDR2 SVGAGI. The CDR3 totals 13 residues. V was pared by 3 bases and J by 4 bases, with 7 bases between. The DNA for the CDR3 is TGTGCCAGCAGTTATGCGGGGAATCAGCCCCAGCATTTT. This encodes CASSYAGNQPQHF.

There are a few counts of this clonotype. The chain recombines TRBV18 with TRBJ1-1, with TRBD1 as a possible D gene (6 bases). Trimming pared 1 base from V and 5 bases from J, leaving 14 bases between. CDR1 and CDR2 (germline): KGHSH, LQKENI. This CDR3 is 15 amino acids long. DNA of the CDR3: TGTGCCAGCTCACCACGGGGGGCTAGGGAGACTGAAGCTTTCTTT. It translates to CASSPRGARETEAFF.

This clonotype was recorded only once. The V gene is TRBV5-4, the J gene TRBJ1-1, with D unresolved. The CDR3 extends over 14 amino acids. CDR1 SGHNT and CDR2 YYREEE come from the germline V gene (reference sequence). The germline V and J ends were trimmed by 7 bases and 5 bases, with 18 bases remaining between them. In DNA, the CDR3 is TGTGCCAGCCGTTTCAACACGGGGTCGACTGAAGCTTTCTTT. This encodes CASRFNTGSTEAFF.

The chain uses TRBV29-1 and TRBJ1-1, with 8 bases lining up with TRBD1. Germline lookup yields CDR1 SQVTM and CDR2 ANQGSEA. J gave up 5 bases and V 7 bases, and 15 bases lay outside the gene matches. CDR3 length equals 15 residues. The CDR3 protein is CSAMRWDRQGTEAFF. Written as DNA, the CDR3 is TGCAGCGCGATGAGATGGGACAGGCAAGGGACTGAAGCTTTCTTT.

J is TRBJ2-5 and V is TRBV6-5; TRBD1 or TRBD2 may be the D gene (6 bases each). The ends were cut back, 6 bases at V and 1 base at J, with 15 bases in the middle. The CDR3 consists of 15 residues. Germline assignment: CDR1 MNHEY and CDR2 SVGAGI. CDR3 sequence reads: CASSRSEGGQETQYF. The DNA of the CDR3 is TGTGCCAGCAGCCGTAGCGAGGGGGGCCAAGAGACCCAGTACTTC.

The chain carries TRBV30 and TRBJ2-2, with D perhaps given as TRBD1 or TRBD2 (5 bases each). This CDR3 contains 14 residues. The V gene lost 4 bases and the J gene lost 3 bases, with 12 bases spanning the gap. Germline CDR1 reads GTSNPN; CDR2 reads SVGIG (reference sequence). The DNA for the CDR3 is TGTGCCTGGAATGAGGGGCGGGACACCGGGGAGCTGTTTTTT. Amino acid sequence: CAWNEGRDTGELFF.

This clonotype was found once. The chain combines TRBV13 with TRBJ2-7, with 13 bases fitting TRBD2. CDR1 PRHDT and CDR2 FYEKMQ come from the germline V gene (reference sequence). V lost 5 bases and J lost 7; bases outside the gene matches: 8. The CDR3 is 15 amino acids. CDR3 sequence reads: CASSLGTSGTKEQYF. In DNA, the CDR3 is TGTGCCAGCAGCCTCGGGACTAGCGGGACTAAGGAGCAGTACTTC.

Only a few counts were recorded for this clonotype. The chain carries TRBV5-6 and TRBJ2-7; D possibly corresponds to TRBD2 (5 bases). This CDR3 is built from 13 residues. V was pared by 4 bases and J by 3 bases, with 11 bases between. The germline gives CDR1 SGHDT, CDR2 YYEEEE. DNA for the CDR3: TGTGCCAGCAGCCTACCAGGACTCTACGAGCAGTACTTC. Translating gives CASSLPGLYEQYF.

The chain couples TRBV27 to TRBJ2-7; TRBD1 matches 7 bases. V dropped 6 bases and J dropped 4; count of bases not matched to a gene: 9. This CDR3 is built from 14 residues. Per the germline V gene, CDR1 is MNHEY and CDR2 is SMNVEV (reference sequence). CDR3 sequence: CASSLTGQGYEQYF. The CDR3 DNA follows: TGTGCCAGCAGCCTGACAGGGCAGGGTTACGAGCAGTACTTC.

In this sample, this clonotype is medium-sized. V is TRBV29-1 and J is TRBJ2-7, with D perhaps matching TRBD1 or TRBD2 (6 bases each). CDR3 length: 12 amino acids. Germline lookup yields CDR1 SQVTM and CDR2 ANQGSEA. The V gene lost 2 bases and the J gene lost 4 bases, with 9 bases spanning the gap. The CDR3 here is CSVEWGAYEQYF. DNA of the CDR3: TGCAGCGTTGAATGGGGGGCGTACGAGCAGTACTTC.

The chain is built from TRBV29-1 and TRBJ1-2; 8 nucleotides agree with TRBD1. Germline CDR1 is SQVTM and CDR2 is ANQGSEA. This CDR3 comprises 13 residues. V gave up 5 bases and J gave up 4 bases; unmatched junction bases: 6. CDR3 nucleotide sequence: TGCAGCGTTCGAAGAGGACAGGGCTATGGCTACACCTTC. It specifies CSVRRGQGYGYTF.

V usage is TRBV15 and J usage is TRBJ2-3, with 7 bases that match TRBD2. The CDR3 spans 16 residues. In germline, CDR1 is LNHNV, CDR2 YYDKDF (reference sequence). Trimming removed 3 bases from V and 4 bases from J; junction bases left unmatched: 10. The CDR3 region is CATSSPGGGAPDTQYF. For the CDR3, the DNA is TGTGCCACCAGCAGCCCGGGGGGAGGAGCTCCAGATACGCAGTATTTT.

In nucleotides, the CDR3 is TGTGCCATCAGGACCGAATCCTATAGCACAGATACGCAGTATTTT. Its protein product is CAIRTESYSTDTQYF. The chain employs TRBV10-3 and TRBJ2-3; D uncertain. This CDR3 has 15 residues. CDR1 is ENHRY, CDR2 SYGVKD, per germline. Trimming took 6 bases from V and 0 from J, leaving 13 bases between them.

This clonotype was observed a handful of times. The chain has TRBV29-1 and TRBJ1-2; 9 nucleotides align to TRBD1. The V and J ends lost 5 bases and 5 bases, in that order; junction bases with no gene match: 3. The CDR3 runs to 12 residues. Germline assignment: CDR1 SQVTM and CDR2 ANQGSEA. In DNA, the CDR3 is TGCAGCGTTATTGGGACAGGGTATGGCTACACCTTC. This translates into CSVIGTGYGYTF.

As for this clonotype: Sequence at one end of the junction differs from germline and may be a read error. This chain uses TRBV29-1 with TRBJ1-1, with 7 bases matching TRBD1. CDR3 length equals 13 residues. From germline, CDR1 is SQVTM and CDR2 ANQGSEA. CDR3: CSVNRGPNTEAFF. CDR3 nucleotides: TGCAGCGTGAACAGGGGTCCGAACACTGAAGCTTTTTTT.

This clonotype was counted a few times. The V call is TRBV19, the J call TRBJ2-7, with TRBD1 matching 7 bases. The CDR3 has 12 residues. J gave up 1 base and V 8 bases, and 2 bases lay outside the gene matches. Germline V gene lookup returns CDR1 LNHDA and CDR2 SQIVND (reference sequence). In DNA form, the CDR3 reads TGTGCCAGTCGACAGGGTTCCTACGAGCAGTACTTC. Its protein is CASRQGSYEQYF.

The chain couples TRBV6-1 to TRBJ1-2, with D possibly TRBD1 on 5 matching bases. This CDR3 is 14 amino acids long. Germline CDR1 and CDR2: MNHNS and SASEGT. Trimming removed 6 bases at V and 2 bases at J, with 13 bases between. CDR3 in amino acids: CASRWTGQNYGYTF. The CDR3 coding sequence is TGTGCCAGCAGGTGGACGGGGCAAAACTATGGCTACACCTTC.

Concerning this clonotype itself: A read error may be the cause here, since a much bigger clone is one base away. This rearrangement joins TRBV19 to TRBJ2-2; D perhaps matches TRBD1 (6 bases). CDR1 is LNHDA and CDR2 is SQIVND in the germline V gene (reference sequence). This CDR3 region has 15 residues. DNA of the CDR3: TGTGTCAGTAGCGAAAATGTACAGGGCACCGGGGAGCTGTTTTTT. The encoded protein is CVSSENVQGTGELFF.

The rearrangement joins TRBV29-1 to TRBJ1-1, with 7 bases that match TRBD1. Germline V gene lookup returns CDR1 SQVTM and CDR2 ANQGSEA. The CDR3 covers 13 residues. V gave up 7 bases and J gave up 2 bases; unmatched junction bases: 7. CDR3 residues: CSANDRANTEAFF. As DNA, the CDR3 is TGCAGCGCCAACGACAGGGCCAACACTGAAGCTTTCTTT.

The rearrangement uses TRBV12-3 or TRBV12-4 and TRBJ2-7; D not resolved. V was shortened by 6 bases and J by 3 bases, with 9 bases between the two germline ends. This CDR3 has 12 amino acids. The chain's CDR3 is CASSLTYYEQYF. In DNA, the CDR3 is TGTGCCAGCAGCCTGACTTACTACGAGCAGTACTTC.

The CDR3 reads CASSYSRGSGELFF. The CDR3 DNA reads as TGTGCCAGCAGTTACTCAAGGGGGTCCGGGGAGCTGTTTTTT. The V and J genes are TRBV6-5 and TRBJ2-2; D might be TRBD1 (6 bases). Trimming shortened V by 0 bases and J by 6 bases, and 8 bases separated the two germline ends. Germline CDR1 is MNHEY and CDR2 is SVGAGI. This CDR3 has 14 amino acids.